This TCR beta chain derives from a study of T cells in Graves' hyperthyroidism and ophthalmopathy. RNA transcripts served as the template for amplifying TCR beta CDR3 regions. The HTBI set primed first-round TCR CDR3 RT-PCR. TCRdb used MiXCR to reprocess the multiplex PCR reads, holding one entry per CDR3 protein. The sample contains approximately 570,000 distinct CDR3 sequences, less than 20% of which appear only once. The germline gives CDR1 DFQATT, CDR2 SNEGSKA (reference sequence). Trimming pared 1 base from V and 0 bases from J, leaving 10 bases between. The CDR3 spans 15 residues. Turning to this clonotype: What it binds is not known.

The study, taken as a whole, reports: Among thyroid clonotypes expanded above 0.001, most also appeared in blood.

This chain uses TRBV20-1 with TRBJ1-5; the D gene is possibly TRBD1 (5 bases). This TCR came from a man in his forties with Graves' ophthalmopathy. Sequenced sample: blood. CDR3 DNA: TGCAGTGCTAGAGGGGGGAGGTATAGCAATCAGCCCCAGCATTTT. It encodes CSARGGRYSNQPQHF.